The 9 T cell receptor beta chains below come from one sample, sequenced in a study of post-analysis software for immune sequencing data. General study findings and limits: Compared with controls, patients had more of about 5 TRBV segments, including TRBV5-6, TRBV5-1 and TRBV20-1.

Carried by the TCR beta cDNA libraries were unique molecular identifiers. TCRdb called the PCR reads again in MiXCR, with one record for every CDR3 protein. Seen here are a few hundred thousand distinct CDR3 sequences, approximately 45% observed once, and the top ten hold about 12%. Antigen specificity for these receptors is unknown. Sequenced: blood. The receptors originated from a girl aged 10-17 years with multiple sclerosis.

The rearrangement links TRBV7-8 to TRBJ1-4; D perhaps matches TRBD1 (5 bases). Germline V gene lookup returns CDR1 SGHVS and CDR2 FQNEAQ. V was shortened by 5 bases and J by 8 bases, with 18 bases between the two germline ends. The CDR3 is made up of 15 amino acids. The CDR3 spells CASSPLTPTAEKLFF. CDR3 nucleotide sequence: TGTGCCAGCAGCCCACTAACACCGACAGCGGAAAAACTGTTTTTT. Full variable domain (rest looked up from reference TRBV7-8 and TRBJ1-4): GAGVSQSPRYKVAKRGQDVALRCDPISGHVSLFWYQQALGQGPEFLTYFQNEAQLDKSGLPSDRFFAERPEGSVSTLKIQRTQQEDSAVYLCASSPLTPTAEKLFFGSGTQLSVL.

This chain joins TRBV4-1 and TRBJ1-5; D gene ambiguous. Germline CDR1 and CDR2: MGHRA and YSYEKL. Trimming stripped 1 base from V and 6 bases from J, with 16 bases between. The CDR3 sequence is 16 residues long. The DNA of the CDR3 is TGCGCCAGCAGCCAAGGGCGAGGAGGGAAAAGTCAGCCCCAGCATTTT. This codes for CASSQGRGGKSQPQHF.

This clonotype came up a few times. The chain couples TRBV9 to TRBJ2-1; TRBD2 might be the D (6 bases). V lost 0 bases, J lost 1 base, and 17 bases lay in between. CDR1 is SGDLS, CDR2 YYNGEE, per germline. This CDR3 has 18 amino acids. Here the CDR3 DNA reads TGTGCCAGCAGCGTAGACCCCTGGAGGGCTGAGTCCTACAATGAGCAGTTCTTC. Translating gives CASSVDPWRAESYNEQFF.

This clonotype was detected a few times. The rearrangement uses TRBV6-5 and TRBJ2-1, with 10 positions matching TRBD2. Germline loops: CDR1 MNHEY, CDR2 SVGAGI. The CDR3 runs to 15 residues. J lost 6 bases, V lost 2 bases, and 4 bases had no gene match. CDR3 DNA: TGTGCCAGCAGTTACAGAGGACTAGCGGTCAATGAGCAGTTCTTC. Protein sequence: CASSYRGLAVNEQFF.

This clonotype was recorded once. This chain connects TRBV9 to TRBJ2-5, with D perhaps TRBD1 or TRBD2 (6 bases each). Trimming cost V 3 bases and J 5 bases, with 17 bases left between them. Germline V gene sequence: CDR1 SGDLS, CDR2 YYNGEE. CDR3 size: 15 residues. CDR3 protein: CASSEIAGGRETQYF. The CDR3 DNA reads as TGTGCCAGCAGCGAAATTGCCGGGGGCAGGGAGACCCAGTACTTC.

The V gene is TRBV20-1, the J gene TRBJ2-7, with D possibly called TRBD1 or TRBD2 (5 bases each). The CDR3 consists of 13 residues. Trimming took off 6 bases at V and 1 base at J, with 13 bases between the two ends. The germline V gene encodes CDR1 DFQATT and CDR2 SNEGSKA (reference sequence). CDR3 region: CSARERQSYEQYF. CDR3 DNA sequence: TGCAGTGCGAGGGAAAGACAGTCCTACGAGCAGTACTTC.

Here the CDR3 reads CATSTRLGGDEQFF. The CDR3 DNA is TGTGCCACCAGCACGCGACTAGGGGGGGATGAGCAGTTCTTC. The V gene is TRBV15, the J gene TRBJ2-1, with a tentative D call TRBD2 (7 bases). The CDR3 runs 14 residues. The V gene's germline CDR1 is LNHNV and CDR2 YYDKDF (reference sequence). Trimming took off 4 bases at V and 8 bases at J, with 15 bases between the two ends.

This sequence joins TRBV7-9 and TRBJ2-3, with D uncertain. Trimming cost V 5 bases and J 7 bases, with 10 bases left between them. CDR3 length: 12 residues. CDR1 is SEHNR, CDR2 FQNEAQ, per germline (reference sequence). This chain's CDR3 is CASSLGRNTQYF. In DNA form, the CDR3 reads TGTGCCAGCAGCCTGGGCAGGAATACGCAGTATTTT. The variable domain in full, completed from reference TRBV7-9 and TRBJ2-3, reads DTGVSQNPRHKITKRGQNVTFRCDPISEHNRLYWYRQTLGQGPEFLTYFQNEAQLEKSRLLSDRFSAERPKGSFSTLEIQRTEQGDSAMYLCASSLGRNTQYFGPGTRLTVL.

This clonotype was seen a handful of times. The rearrangement uses TRBV7-3 and TRBJ2-1; 8 nucleotides line up with TRBD1. CDR1 SGHTA and CDR2 FQGTGA come from the germline V gene. The CDR3 extends over 16 amino acids. V gave up 0 bases and J gave up 9 bases; unmatched junction bases: 10. The CDR3 sequence: CASSLTGGTGFGEQFF. The CDR3 DNA reads TGTGCCAGCAGCTTAACTGGCGGGACAGGTTTCGGTGAGCAGTTCTTC.